Only a few counts were recorded for the clone carrying this T cell receptor beta chain. The antigen is undetermined. The sample comes from a study of Graves' ophthalmopathy and Graves' hyperthyroidism. Amplification of TCR beta CDR3 regions used RNA transcripts. First-round RT-PCR with HTBI primers preceded a second-round multiplex PCR. TCRdb passed the multiplex PCR reads through MiXCR, listing each CDR3 protein once. The table shows just over 600,000 distinct CDR3 sequences, with about 24% occurring only once. Germline V gene data show CDR1 as SGDLS and CDR2 as YYNGEE. V shed 4 bases and J 7 bases; nucleotides not matched to a gene: 8. The CDR3 consists of 14 residues. Ophthalmopathy absent within 18 months of follow-up marked hyperthyroidism as stable. Other autoimmune diseases, uncontrolled infections, pregnancy or lactation led to the exclusion of patients. Findings of the study overall: For separating ophthalmopathy from stable hyperthyroidism, a 13-signature model gave roughly 90% sensitivity and roughly 83% specificity.

The sample taken for sequencing was peripheral blood. This chain links TRBV9 with TRBJ2-7; 10 bases agree with TRBD2. The receptor comes from a woman aged 18-29 years with stable Graves' hyperthyroidism. Some clones in this sample may be carry-over from other donors' samples. CDR3 DNA sequence: TGTGCCAGCAGCCCTAGCGGGGGCCGGGGGGAGCAGTACTTC. Its protein is CASSPSGGRGEQYF.